A selection of T cell receptor beta chains follows, all from one sample in a study of neurological immune-mediated disorders. TCRdb re-called the 5' RACE reads through MiXCR, storing one row per CDR3 protein. The sample records over 60,000 distinct CDR3 sequences, roughly 5.5% being singletons. Input material: PBMCs. The receptors stem from a woman aged 25 to 39 with multiple sclerosis. CDR3s include the opening cysteine and the closing phenylalanine or tryptophan. The D gene is left open where the match is weak. A row's size may be missing; if present it is once, few, many or a size class.

J | size | V | D | CDR3 | DNA
TRBJ1-2 | . | TRBV29-1 | TRBD1 | CSAETLDRGGYTF | TGCAGCGCTGAAACTTTAGACAGGGGCGGCTACACCTTC
TRBJ2-2 | many | TRBV4-1 | TRBD2 | CASSQVAGEGELFF | TGCGCCAGCAGCCAAGTGGCGGGGGAGGGGGAGCTGTTTTTT
TRBJ2-2 | many | TRBV20-1 | . | CSARDGSWVAGELFF | TGCAGTGCCAGAGACGGTAGCTGGGTCGCCGGGGAGCTGTTTTTT
TRBJ1-3 | many | TRBV10-3 | . | CAISLRDISSGNTIYF | TGTGCCATCAGCCTCCGGGACATAAGTTCTGGAAACACCATATATTTT
TRBJ1-3 | many | TRBV20-1 | . | CSAGRRSGNTIYF | TGCAGTGCTGGACGGAGGTCTGGAAACACCATATATTTT
TRBJ2-7 | many | TRBV12-3/TRBV12-4 | . | CASSPGGGSYEQYF | TGTGCCAGCAGCCCGGGTGGGGGTTCCTACGAGCAGTACTTC
TRBJ2-1 | many | TRBV5-1 | TRBD2 | CASSPTPTSFEQFF | TGCGCCAGCAGCCCTACTCCGACTAGCTTTGAGCAGTTCTTC
TRBJ2-7 | few | TRBV20-1 | . | CSARDQKGSYEQYF | TGCAGTGCTAGAGATCAAAAGGGCTCCTACGAGCAGTACTTC
TRBJ2-6 | many | TRBV7-6 | . | CASSPWPASGANVLTF | TGTGCCAGCAGCCCATGGCCCGCCTCTGGGGCCAACGTCCTGACTTTC
TRBJ2-7 | many | TRBV20-1 | TRBD2 | CSARDASGQEQYF | TGCAGTGCTAGAGATGCTAGCGGGCAGGAGCAGTACTTC
TRBJ2-5 | many | TRBV7-8 | . | CASSLARVSTGETQYF | TGTGCCAGCAGCTTAGCAAGAGTATCGACTGGGGAAACCCAGTACTTC
TRBJ1-4 | . | TRBV7-2 | . | CANSLGGTSNEKLFF | TGTGCCAACAGCTTAGGCGGGACTAGTAATGAAAAACTGTTTTTT
TRBJ2-3 | many | TRBV9 | TRBD1 | CASSVSRQGTSTDTQYF | TGTGCCAGCAGCGTAAGCAGACAGGGGACCTCCACAGATACGCAGTATTTT
TRBJ2-3 | many | TRBV20-1 | . | CSARDGVAGFTDTQYF | TGCAGTGCTAGAGATGGGGTCGCAGGATTCACAGATACGCAGTATTTT
TRBJ1-5 | . | TRBV28 | . | CASSSARSKGSQPQNF | TGTGCCAGCAGTTCGGCCAGGTCGAAGGGGAGTCAGCCCCAGAATTTT
TRBJ2-7 | many | TRBV6-1 | TRBD1 | CASRQGYEQYF | TGTGCCAGTAGACAGGGGTACGAGCAGTACTTC
TRBJ1-2 | many | TRBV12-3/TRBV12-4 | TRBD1 | CASVGQVGYGYTF | TGTGCCAGTGTGGGACAGGTTGGATATGGCTACACCTTC
TRBJ2-3 | few | TRBV2 | TRBD2 | CASRRRGVVRTDTQYF | TGTGCCAGCCGGAGGCGGGGGGTCGTTCGCACAGATACGCAGTATTTT
TRBJ2-4 | few | TRBV29-1 | TRBD1 | CSARGDRGNIQYF | TGCAGCGCCAGGGGGGACAGGGGGAACATTCAGTACTTC
TRBJ1-5 | many | TRBV20-1 | . | CSASLQDYSNQPQHF | TGCAGTGCTAGTCTCCAAGATTATAGCAATCAGCCCCAGCATTTT
TRBJ2-5 | many | TRBV5-6 | TRBD1 | CASSLAGTGYQETQYF | TGTGCCAGCAGCTTGGCCGGGACAGGGTACCAAGAGACCCAGTACTTC
TRBJ2-1 | many | TRBV7-6 | . | CASSLASSSGRLFF | TGTGCCAGCAGCTTAGCGAGTAGTTCGGGCCGACTGTTCTTC
TRBJ2-5 | few | TRBV12-3/TRBV12-4 | . | CASTKYGGGQETQYF | TGTGCCAGCACCAAGTACGGGGGCGGCCAAGAGACCCAGTACTTC
TRBJ2-5 | many | TRBV5-1 | . | CASSLVFQETQYF | TGCGCCAGCAGCTTGGTCTTTCAAGAGACCCAGTACTTC
TRBJ2-1 | many | TRBV4-2 | TRBD2 | CASSQARAGGVNEQFF | TGTGCCAGCAGCCAAGCAAGAGCGGGGGGGGTTAATGAGCAGTTCTTC
TRBJ2-7 | many | TRBV6-2/TRBV6-3 | . | CASSPGAGAYEQYF | TGTGCCAGCAGCCCCGGCGCCGGCGCCTACGAGCAGTACTTC
TRBJ1-1 | many | TRBV20-1 | TRBD1 | CSASLRQGTEAFF | TGCAGTGCTAGCCTGCGACAGGGCACTGAAGCTTTCTTT
TRBJ1-5 | many | TRBV4-1 | . | CASSQDAINNQPQHF | TGCGCCAGCAGCCAAGACGCAATAAATAATCAGCCCCAGCATTTT
TRBJ2-7 | many | TRBV20-1 | . | CSAREGAYEQYF | TGCAGTGCTAGGGAGGGGGCCTACGAGCAGTACTTC
TRBJ1-1 | . | TRBV7-6 | . | CASSLGPLNTEAFF | TGTGCCAGCAGCCTCGGACCTTTGAACACTGAAGCTTTCTTT
TRBJ2-7 | many | TRBV5-5 | TRBD1 | CASSLRWGQVYEQYF | TGTGCCAGCAGCCTCCGGTGGGGACAGGTTTACGAGCAGTACTTC
TRBJ2-1 | . | TRBV20-1 | . | CSARVLRGGQFF | TGCAGTGCTAGGGTTCTGCGGGGAGGGCAGTTCTTC
TRBJ2-5 | many | TRBV7-9 | . | CASSPGVAETQYF | TGTGCCAGCAGCCCCGGGGTAGCGGAGACCCAGTACTTC
TRBJ2-3 | few | TRBV5-1 | TRBD2 | CASSLRLAGSGDTQYF | TGCGCCAGCAGCTTAAGACTAGCGGGGTCCGGGGATACGCAGTATTTT
TRBJ1-1 | . | TRBV7-9 | . | CASSPKGGTEAFF | TGTGCCAGCAGCCCTAAGGGTGGGACTGAAGCTTTCTTT
TRBJ2-2 | many | TRBV5-1 | TRBD2 | CASSGTSGETGELFF | TGCGCCAGCAGCGGGACTAGCGGGGAGACCGGGGAGCTGTTTTTT
TRBJ2-7 | . | TRBV5-1 | . | CASSLAPTYEQYF | TGCGCCAGCAGCTTGGCTCCGACCTACGAGCAGTACTTC
TRBJ2-1 | many | TRBV5-1 | TRBD2 | CASSPRLAYRNEQFF | TGCGCCAGCAGCCCGCGACTAGCCTACCGCAATGAGCAGTTCTTC
TRBJ2-2 | many | TRBV5-1 | . | CASSSAGITGELFF | TGCGCCAGCAGCTCAGCCGGGATCACCGGGGAGCTGTTTTTT